This TCR beta chain came from a study of cytomegalovirus exposure and HLA in healthy donors. Healthy bone marrow donors made up the donors. The PCR ran on 60 Vbeta and 13 Jbeta primers. Method: immunoSEQ multiplex PCR; TCRdb's copy keeps in-frame clones and lacks some. This table holds 110,000 to 150,000 clones, roughly 84% found once. CDR3 length: 16 residues. The germline CDR1 and CDR2 sequences are SGHRS and YFSETQ. V was clipped by 5 bases and J by 2 bases, with 20 bases between them. Turning to this clone: The antigen is undetermined.

Notes on the study in general: With DRB1 most and HLA-C fewest, TCR association rates differed between HLA loci in a later analysis.

The receptor comes from a boy between 2 and 10 years old in good health and CMV-seronegative. The chain joins TRBV5-1 to TRBJ2-7; D may be TRBD1 (5 bases). The sequenced material came from PBMCs. The CDR3 bases are TGCGCCAGCAGTGTACGGCAGGGTGAAGTCCCCTACGAGCAGTACTTC. Amino acids: CASSVRQGEVPYEQYF.